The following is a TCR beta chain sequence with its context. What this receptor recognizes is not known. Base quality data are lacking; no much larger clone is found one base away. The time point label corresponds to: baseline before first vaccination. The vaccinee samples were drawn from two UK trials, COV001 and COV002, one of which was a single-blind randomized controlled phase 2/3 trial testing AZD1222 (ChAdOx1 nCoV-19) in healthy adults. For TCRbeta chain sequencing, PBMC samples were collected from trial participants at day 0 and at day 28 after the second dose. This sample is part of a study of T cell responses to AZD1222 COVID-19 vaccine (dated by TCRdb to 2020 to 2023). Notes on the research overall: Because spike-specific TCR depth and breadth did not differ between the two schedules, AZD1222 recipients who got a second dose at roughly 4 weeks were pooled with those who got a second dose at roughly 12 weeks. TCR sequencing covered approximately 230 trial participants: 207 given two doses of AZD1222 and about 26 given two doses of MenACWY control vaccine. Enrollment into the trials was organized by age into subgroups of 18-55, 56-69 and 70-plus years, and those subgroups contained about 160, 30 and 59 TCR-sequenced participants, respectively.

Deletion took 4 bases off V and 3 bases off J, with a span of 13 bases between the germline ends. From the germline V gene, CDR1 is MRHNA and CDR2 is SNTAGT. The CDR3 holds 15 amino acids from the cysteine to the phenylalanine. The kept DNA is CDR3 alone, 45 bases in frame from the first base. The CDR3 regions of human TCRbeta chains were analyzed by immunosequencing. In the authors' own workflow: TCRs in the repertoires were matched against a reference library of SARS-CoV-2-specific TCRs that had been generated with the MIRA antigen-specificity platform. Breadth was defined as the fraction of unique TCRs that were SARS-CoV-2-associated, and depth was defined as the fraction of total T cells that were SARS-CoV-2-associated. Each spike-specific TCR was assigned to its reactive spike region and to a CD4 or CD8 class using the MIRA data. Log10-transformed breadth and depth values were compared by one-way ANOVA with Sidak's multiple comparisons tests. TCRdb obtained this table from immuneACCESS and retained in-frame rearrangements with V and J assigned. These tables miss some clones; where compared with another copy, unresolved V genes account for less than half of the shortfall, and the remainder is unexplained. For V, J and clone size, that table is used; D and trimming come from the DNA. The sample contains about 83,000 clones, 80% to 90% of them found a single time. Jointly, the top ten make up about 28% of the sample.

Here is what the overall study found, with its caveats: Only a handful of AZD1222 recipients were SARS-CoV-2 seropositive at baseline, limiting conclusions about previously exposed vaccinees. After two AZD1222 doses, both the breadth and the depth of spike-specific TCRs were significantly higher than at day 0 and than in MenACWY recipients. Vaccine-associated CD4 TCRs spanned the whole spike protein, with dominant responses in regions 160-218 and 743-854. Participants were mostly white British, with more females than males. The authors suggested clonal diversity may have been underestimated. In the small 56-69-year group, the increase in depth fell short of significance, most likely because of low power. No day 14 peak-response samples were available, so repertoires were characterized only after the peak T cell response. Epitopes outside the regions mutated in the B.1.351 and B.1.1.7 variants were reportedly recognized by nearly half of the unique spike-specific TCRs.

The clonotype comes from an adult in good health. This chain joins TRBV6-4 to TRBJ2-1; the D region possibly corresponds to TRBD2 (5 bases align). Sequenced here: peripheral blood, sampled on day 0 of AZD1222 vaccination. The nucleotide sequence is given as TGTGCCAGCAGTGTTAGCGCGGCGGGCTACAATGAGCAGTTCTTC. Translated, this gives CASSVSAAGYNEQFF.